This T cell receptor (beta chain) was retrieved from a study of metastatic and nonmetastatic thyroid tumors. Study overall: From malignant and benign thyroid patients, repertoires in blood and in tumor or nodule tissue were compared.

Study-level points and caveats: A significant increase in TCR beta diversity was reportedly seen in malignant thyroid tumors relative to benign nodules, in blood and tumor.

CDR1 SNHLY and CDR2 FYNNEI come from the germline V gene. CDR3 length: 18 amino acids. No patient had received any treatment before thyroid surgery. Of note for this clone: Its antigen is currently unknown. The junction and the germline gene differ at one end; a read error may be behind it.

Original data processing: Using the CDR3 differences seen across clinicopathological groups, the authors built a distant-metastasis classifier for papillary thyroid cancer, which was meant to discriminate distant-metastatic patients. From the PCR reads, TCRdb re-called clones with MiXCR. TCRdb assigned the V and J calls; the authors' analysis was not used. Of about 69,000 clones listed, about 14% are singletons. Sequencing used blood. This TCR was recovered from a male donor with papillary thyroid cancer or a benign thyroid nodule (not recorded which). Some clones in this sample may be carry-over from other donors' samples. The chain employs TRBV2 and TRBJ2-3; a weak D match, TRBD2 (6 bases). Here the CDR3 DNA reads TGTGCCAGCAGAGTTTCAGTGGGACTGCTTCTTTCCACAGATACTCAGTATTTT. The encoded protein is CASRVSVGLLLSTDTQYF.